The 19 T cell receptor beta chains presented below share a single source sample, sequenced in a study of post-analysis software for immune sequencing data. Study-wide results and limits: Patients had higher frequencies than controls of roughly 5 TRBV segments, including TRBV5-6, TRBV5-1 and TRBV20-1.

For these TCRs, the target antigens are not known. Every TCR beta cDNA library bore unique molecular identifiers. TCRdb redid the calling of the PCR reads with MiXCR, one entry per CDR3 protein. The table has about 680,000 distinct CDR3 sequences, approximately 60% seen once. The sequencing sample was made of blood. The receptors stem from a girl aged 2 to 9 with multiple sclerosis.

V is TRBV15 and J is TRBJ2-7, with TRBD2 matching 14 bases. The CDR3 totals 17 residues. Trimming removed 4 bases from V and 2 bases from J; junction bases left unmatched: 7. The germline gives CDR1 LNHNV, CDR2 YYDKDF (reference sequence). The CDR3 DNA reads as TGTGCCACCAGCAAATCGACTAGCGGGAGGGCTACCTACGAGCAGTACTTC. Encoded protein: CATSKSTSGRATYEQYF.

Comments on this clonotype: One end of the junction is discordant with germline, which a read error may explain. V and J are TRBV10-3 and TRBJ2-1; D assignment may be TRBD1 or TRBD2 (6 bases each). Germline CDR1 is ENHRY and CDR2 is SYGVKD. This CDR3 comprises 15 residues. CDR3 DNA: TGTGCCATACAAGGGTCGGGGGCCTCCAACAATGAGCAGTTCTTC. It codes for CAIQGSGASNNEQFF.

Comments on this clonotype: A read error may account for a junction end that differs from germline. The chain carries TRBV2 and TRBJ2-1; 7 bases fit TRBD2. The CDR3 runs to 13 residues. CDR1 and CDR2 (germline): SNHLY, FYNNEI. The CDR3 is CASLLSGNNGQFF. DNA for the CDR3: TGTGCCAGCTTGTTAAGCGGGAACAATGGGCAGTTCTTC.

The rearrangement links TRBV7-2 to TRBJ2-6; 7 bases are a match to TRBD1. V lost 2 bases and J lost 0; bases outside the gene matches: 4. This CDR3 region has 17 residues. Germline lookup yields CDR1 SGHTA and CDR2 FQGNSA. The CDR3 reads CASSLRGQSSGANVLTF. CDR3 sequence (DNA): TGTGCCAGCAGCTTACGGGGACAGAGCTCTGGGGCCAACGTCCTGACTTTC.

This chain links TRBV9 with TRBJ1-1; D not resolved. V lost 0 bases and J lost 0, with 12 bases in between. Germline-derived CDR1 and CDR2 are SGDLS and YYNGEE. The CDR3 runs to 16 residues. Written as DNA, the CDR3 is TGTGCCAGCAGCGTAGATGCACGGCCTTTGAACACTGAAGCTTTCTTT. It translates to CASSVDARPLNTEAFF.

The chain uses TRBV5-1 and TRBJ2-1, with D uncertain. Germline CDR1 SGHRS, CDR2 YFSETQ. This CDR3 is built from 14 residues. V lost 0 bases, J lost 5 bases, and 9 bases lay in between. CDR3 in DNA: TGCGCCAGCAGCTTGGTTTTTCAGGACAATGAGCAGTTCTTC. Its translation: CASSLVFQDNEQFF. Complete variable domain (other parts from reference TRBV5-1 and TRBJ2-1): KAGVTQTPRYLIKTRGQQVTLSCSPISGHRSVSWYQQTPGQGLQFLFEYFSETQRNKGNFPGRFSGRQFSNSRSEMNVSTLELGDSALYLCASSLVFQDNEQFFGPGTRLTVL.

This clonotype turned up a few times. The rearrangement uses TRBV6-6 and TRBJ1-2; D unclear. The V end lost 4 bases, the J end lost 6 bases, and 9 bases lay between the germline ends. The CDR3 extends over 12 amino acids. Germline CDR1 is MNHNY and CDR2 is SVGAGI (reference sequence). DNA of the CDR3: TGTGCCAGCAGTTTGAGTTTAGATGGCTACACCTTC. Translated, it gives CASSLSLDGYTF.

The V and J genes are TRBV5-6 and TRBJ2-3; possibly TRBD2 for D (5 bases). Germline values: CDR1 SGHDT, CDR2 YYEEEE. This CDR3 spans 14 amino acids. V lost 4 bases to trimming and J lost 6 bases, with 15 bases between them. The CDR3 region is CASSATTRDDTQYF. The CDR3 DNA is TGTGCCAGCAGCGCCACAACTAGAGACGATACGCAGTATTTT.

This clonotype has a single count. V usage is TRBV6-6 and J usage is TRBJ2-2, with D perhaps matching TRBD1 or TRBD2 (6 bases each). V dropped 6 bases and J dropped 0 bases, with 17 bases sitting between them. Germline loops: CDR1 MNHNY, CDR2 SVGAGI (reference sequence). The length of the CDR3 is 17 residues. In DNA, the CDR3 is TGTGCCAGCAGACGAGGTGCGGGACACGCGAACACCGGGGAGCTGTTTTTT. Residues: CASRRGAGHANTGELFF.

This clonotype was counted between two and nine times. The CDR3 nucleotides are TGTGCCAGCAGCTTCGCCGGGACTAGTGGTTTCACAGATACGCAGTATTTT. Translating it yields CASSFAGTSGFTDTQYF. The J gene is TRBJ2-3, the V gene TRBV7-3, with TRBD2 matching 8 bases. Germline CDR1 is SGHTA and CDR2 is FQGTGA. The CDR3 runs 17 residues. V trimming: 3 bases; J trimming: 2 bases; junction bases outside the gene matches: 10.

The chain couples TRBV28 to TRBJ1-1; 11 nucleotides agree with TRBD1. This CDR3 has 13 residues. Germline V CDR1 and CDR2: MDHEN, SYDVKM. The CDR3 is CTNKGQGGTEAFF. The CDR3 DNA reads as TGTACCAACAAGGGACAGGGGGGCACTGAAGCTTTCTTT.

In this sample, this clonotype turned up a few times. The chain uses TRBV12-3 or TRBV12-4 and TRBJ1-2, with unresolved D. This CDR3 comprises 13 residues. Trimming removed 2 bases at V and 1 base at J, with 5 bases between. The CDR3 sequence: CASSLSINYGYTF. The CDR3 DNA is TGTGCCAGCAGTTTATCTATTAACTATGGCTACACCTTC.

The V gene is TRBV15, the J gene TRBJ2-1; D remains ambiguous. The CDR3 covers 11 residues. With 8 bases removed from V and 2 bases from J, the gap between germline ends came to 4 bases. Per the germline V gene, CDR1 is LNHNV and CDR2 is YYDKDF (reference sequence). CDR3 sequence (DNA): TGTGCCACCCGAACCTACAATGAGCAGTTCTTC. Residues: CATRTYNEQFF.

The sample holds a few counts of this clonotype. The chain carries TRBV4-3 and TRBJ2-6; D ambiguous. This CDR3 comprises 16 residues. CDR1 is LGHNA and CDR2 is YSLEER in the germline V gene. V was shortened by 1 base and J by 4 bases, with 11 bases between the two germline ends. CDR3 sequence reads: CASSQVHGSGANVLTF. The CDR3 DNA sequence: TGCGCCAGCAGCCAAGTACATGGAAGCGGGGCCAACGTCCTGACTTTC.

This clonotype has a handful of counts. This chain joins TRBV11-2 and TRBJ2-1; the D gene is possibly TRBD1 (5 bases). This CDR3 comprises 14 residues. Trimming removed 4 bases from V and 8 bases from J, with 15 bases in between. From germline, CDR1 is SGHAT and CDR2 FQNNGV. The CDR3 region is CASSSLKPGHEQFF. The DNA of the CDR3 is TGTGCCAGCAGCTCCCTCAAGCCAGGGCATGAGCAGTTCTTC.

The V call is TRBV29-1, the J call TRBJ1-2; D is unresolved. V dropped 3 bases and J dropped 2 bases, with 7 bases sitting between them. The CDR3 covers 12 residues. The germline CDR1 and CDR2 sequences are SQVTM and ANQGSEA. CDR3 nucleotides: TGCAGCGTTGAGGTAGCCAACTATGGCTACACCTTC. Its translation: CSVEVANYGYTF.

The chain links TRBV6-5 to TRBJ2-5; 9 nucleotides line up with TRBD1. The trim removed 6 bases at V and 5 bases at J, leaving 7 bases unmatched. CDR1 is MNHEY and CDR2 is SVGAGI in the germline V gene. The CDR3 has 14 residues. The CDR3 reads CASRLTGGPETQYF. DNA of the CDR3: TGTGCCAGCAGACTGACAGGGGGGCCGGAGACCCAGTACTTC.

This clonotype was counted only a few times. The chain uses TRBV3-1 and TRBJ2-5; 9 bases fit TRBD2. Germline V gene lookup returns CDR1 LGHDT and CDR2 YNNKEL (reference sequence). The CDR3 loop spans 14 amino acids. The ends lost 4 bases at V and 12 bases at J; junction bases unmatched: 12. The CDR3 coding sequence is TGTGCCAGCAGCCCCGACCATAGCGGGGGCGCTAAGTACTTC. Translated, it gives CASSPDHSGGAKYF.

The chain employs TRBV29-1 and TRBJ1-1; D is unclear. Per germline, CDR1 SQVTM and CDR2 ANQGSEA. The V and J ends lost 3 bases and 2 bases respectively, with 4 bases between them. The CDR3 runs 11 residues. The CDR3 DNA sequence: TGCAGCGTTGACGATAACACTGAAGCTTTCTTT. Its translation: CSVDDNTEAFF.